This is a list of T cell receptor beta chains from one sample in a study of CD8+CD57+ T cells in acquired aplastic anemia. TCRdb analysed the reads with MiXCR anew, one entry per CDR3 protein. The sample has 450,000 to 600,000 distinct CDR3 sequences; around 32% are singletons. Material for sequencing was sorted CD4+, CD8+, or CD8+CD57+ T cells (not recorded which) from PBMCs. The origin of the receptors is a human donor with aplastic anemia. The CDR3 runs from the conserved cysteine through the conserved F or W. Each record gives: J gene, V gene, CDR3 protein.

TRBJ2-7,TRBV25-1,CASSLPLGRYYEQYF
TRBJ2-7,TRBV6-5,CASSYRLAYEQYF
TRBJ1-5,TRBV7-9,CASSPLGSNQPQHF
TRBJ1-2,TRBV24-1,CATSDRDRGYYGYTF
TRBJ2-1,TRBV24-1,CATSEYTVDGQFF
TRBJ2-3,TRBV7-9,CASSFTAPTDTQYF
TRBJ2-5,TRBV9,CASSVGPETQYF
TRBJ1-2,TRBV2,CASRKQGTGYTF
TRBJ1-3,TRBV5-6,CASSFGSNSGSTIYF
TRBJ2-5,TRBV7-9,CASSLSSGRQETQYF
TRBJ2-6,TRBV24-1,CAIGGQGSGANVLTF
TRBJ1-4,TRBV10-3,CAISEGRGREKLFF
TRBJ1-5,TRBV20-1,CSATGAGIPIYSNQPQHF
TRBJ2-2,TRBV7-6,CASRQTGPGELFF
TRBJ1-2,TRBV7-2,CASSGGTLYGYTF